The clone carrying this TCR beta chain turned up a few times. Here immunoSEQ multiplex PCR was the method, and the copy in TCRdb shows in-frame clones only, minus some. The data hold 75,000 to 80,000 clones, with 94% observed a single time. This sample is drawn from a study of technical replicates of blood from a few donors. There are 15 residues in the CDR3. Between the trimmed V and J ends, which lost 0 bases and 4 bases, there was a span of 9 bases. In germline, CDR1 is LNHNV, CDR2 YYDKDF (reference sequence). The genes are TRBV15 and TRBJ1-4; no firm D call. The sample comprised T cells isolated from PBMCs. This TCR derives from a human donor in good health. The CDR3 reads CATSREYSNNEKLFF. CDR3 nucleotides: TGTGCCACCAGCAGAGAATACAGCAATAATGAAAAACTGTTTTTT.